In its sample, the clone carrying this T cell receptor (beta chain) was seen a few times. Its antigen is unknown. The sample is drawn from a study of memory CD4+ T cells and cytomegalovirus serostatus. Turning to the study itself: This sample comes from healthy Belgian adults, several CMV seropositive, some 22 seronegative. The study, taken as a whole, reports: CD4+ memory repertoires contained about two fifths of the 164 reported CMV TCRbeta sequences. Suggested: most of the CMV-linked TCR signature lies in CD4+ memory cells.

Assay used: immunoSEQ multiplex PCR; TCRdb lists only in-frame clones, some missing. The data show about 82,000 clones, around 80% seen once. The sort gate was single viable CD3+CD4+CD8-CD45RO+ cells for memory CD4+ T cells. Deletions cut 1 base from V and 0 bases from J, with 15 bases between. The germline CDR1 and CDR2 sequences are LNHNV and YYDKDF (reference sequence). The CDR3 has 17 residues. The chain employs TRBV15 and TRBJ1-2; the D is unclear. The specimen sequenced was memory CD4+ T cells from blood. The source of this sequence is an adult in good health and CMV-seronegative. CDR3 region: CATSRGKGLFPNYGYTF. The CDR3 DNA follows: TGTGCCACCAGCAGAGGAAAAGGACTGTTTCCTAACTATGGCTACACCTTC.